This T cell receptor (beta chain) was profiled in a study of shared clonotypes between healthy human individuals. Study overall: Researchers assigned three CD4 naive, three CD4 memory, two CD8 naive and one CD8 memory plate to each donor.

The table came from immunoSEQ multiplex PCR; TCRdb's copy has only in-frame clones and leaves some out. Seen here are approximately 2.5 million clones, 90% to 95% observed once, and the top ten hold roughly 0.13%. The CDR3 consists of 14 residues. The ends were cut back, 6 bases at V and 4 bases at J, with 13 bases in the middle. Germline lookup yields CDR1 ENHRY and CDR2 SYGVKD. The receptor was isolated from a man between 18 and 35 years old in good health. The material sequenced was naive CD4+ T cells sorted from blood. The subset denotes: CD45RA+ positively selected. This sequence joins TRBV10-3 and TRBJ1-3; D call uncertain. DNA for the CDR3: TGTGCCATCAGGGCGGAGGGTTCGGGAAACACCATATATTTT. It encodes CAIRAEGSGNTIYF.